There are a few counts of the clone carrying this TCR delta chain. The protein held in TCRdb is that of a much larger clone and does not match this DNA's translation at residue 7, likely because of a read error; the protein shown is translated from the DNA. This specimen comes from a study of gamma-delta T cells after stem cell transplantation. TCRdb re-called the RT-PCR reads using CATT. The top ten hold around 10% of the sample, which has some 10,000 delta-chain clones, 1% to 1.5% seen once. With 0 bases removed from V and 2 bases from J, the gap between germline ends came to 18 bases. CDR1 and CDR2 from the germline V gene are GEAIGNYY and EKD. The CDR3 has 17 residues.

The sequence came from a human donor. It is not recorded whose cells these are; they may come from a transplant donor. J is TRDJ1 and V is TRDV2, with a possible D match to TRDD3 (6 bases). The sequenced sample was gamma-delta T cells. CDR3 in DNA: TGTGCCTGTGACACCGTAGGTCCGGGTACTGGGACCGATAAACTCATCTTT. Its translation is CACDTVGPGTGTDKLIF.